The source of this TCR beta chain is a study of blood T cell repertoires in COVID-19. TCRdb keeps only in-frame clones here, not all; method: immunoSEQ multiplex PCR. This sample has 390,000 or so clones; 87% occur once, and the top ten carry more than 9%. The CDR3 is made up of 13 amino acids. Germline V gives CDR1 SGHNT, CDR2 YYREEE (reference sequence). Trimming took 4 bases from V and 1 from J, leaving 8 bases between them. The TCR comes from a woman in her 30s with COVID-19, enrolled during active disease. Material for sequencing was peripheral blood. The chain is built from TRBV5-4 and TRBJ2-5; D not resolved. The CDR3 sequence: CASSLVGQETQYF. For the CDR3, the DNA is TGTGCCAGCAGCCTCGTCGGCCAAGAGACCCAGTACTTC.